This T cell receptor (beta chain) was recorded in a study of CD8+ T cells in alopecia areata. On the study more broadly: The protocol delivered tofacitinib for 6 to 18 months, then withdrew it for 6 months.

The CDR3 is made up of 15 amino acids. Trimming shortened V by 0 bases and J by 1 base, and 9 bases separated the two germline ends. Germline V CDR1 and CDR2: MNHEY, SVGAGI. cDNA prepared by RNA extraction and subsequent reverse transcription served as the template for sequencing. The table came from immunoSEQ multiplex PCR; TCRdb's copy has only in-frame clones and leaves some out. Counted here are around 120,000 clones, around two fifths occurring once; the ten biggest clones make up 3% to 3.5%. The V and J genes are TRBV6-5 and TRBJ1-1; no firm D call. The specimen sequenced was CD4+ T cells sorted from blood. The sequence was collected from a human donor with alopecia areata. This chain's CDR3 is CASSYSNRPNTEAFF. The CDR3 coding sequence is TGTGCCAGCAGTTACTCCAATAGGCCGAACACTGAAGCTTTCTTT.